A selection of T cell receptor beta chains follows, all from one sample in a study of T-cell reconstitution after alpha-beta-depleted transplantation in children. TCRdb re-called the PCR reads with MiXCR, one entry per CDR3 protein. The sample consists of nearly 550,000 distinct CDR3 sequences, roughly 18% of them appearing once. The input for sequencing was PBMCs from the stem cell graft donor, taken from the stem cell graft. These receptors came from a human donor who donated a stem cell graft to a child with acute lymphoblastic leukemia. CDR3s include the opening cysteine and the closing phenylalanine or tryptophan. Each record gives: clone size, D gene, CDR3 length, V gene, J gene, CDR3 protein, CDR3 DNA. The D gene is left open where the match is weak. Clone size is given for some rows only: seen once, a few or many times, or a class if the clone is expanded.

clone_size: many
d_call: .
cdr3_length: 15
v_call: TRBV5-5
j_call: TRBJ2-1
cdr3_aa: CASSYQHGSYNEQFF
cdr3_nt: TGTGCCAGCAGCTATCAACACGGCTCCTACAATGAGCAGTTCTTC

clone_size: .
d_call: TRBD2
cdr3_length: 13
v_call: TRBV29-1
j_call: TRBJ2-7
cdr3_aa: CSVDKGGDGEQYF
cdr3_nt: TGCAGCGTTGATAAGGGAGGGGACGGCGAGCAGTACTTC

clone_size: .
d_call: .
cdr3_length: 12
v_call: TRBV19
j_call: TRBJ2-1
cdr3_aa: CASSARVGEQFF
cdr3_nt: TGTGCCAGTAGTGCGCGCGTGGGGGAGCAGTTCTTC

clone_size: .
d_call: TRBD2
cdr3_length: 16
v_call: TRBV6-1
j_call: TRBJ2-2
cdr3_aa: CASSPLAGGDAGELFF
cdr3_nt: TGTGCCAGCAGTCCCCTAGCGGGAGGTGACGCCGGGGAGCTGTTTTTT

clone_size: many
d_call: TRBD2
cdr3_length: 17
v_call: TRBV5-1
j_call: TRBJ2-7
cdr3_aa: CASSLATSGSTSYEQYF
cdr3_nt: TGCGCCAGCAGCTTGGCGACTAGCGGGAGCACGTCCTACGAGCAGTACTTC

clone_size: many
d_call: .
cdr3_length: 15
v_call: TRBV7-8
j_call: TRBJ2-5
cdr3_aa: CASSYGGPRQETQYF
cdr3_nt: TGTGCCAGCAGCTACGGGGGCCCCCGCCAAGAGACCCAGTACTTC

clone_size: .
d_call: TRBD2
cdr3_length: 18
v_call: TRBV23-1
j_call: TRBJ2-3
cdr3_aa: CASSPPTQREGCTDTQYF
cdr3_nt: TGCGCCAGCAGTCCCCCCACTCAGCGGGAGGGTTGCACAGATACGCAGTATTTT

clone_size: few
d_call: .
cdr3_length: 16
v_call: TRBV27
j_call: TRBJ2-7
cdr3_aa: CASSPLDTGPTYEQYF
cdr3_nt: TGTGCCAGCAGTCCGTTGGATACGGGACCTACCTACGAGCAGTACTTC

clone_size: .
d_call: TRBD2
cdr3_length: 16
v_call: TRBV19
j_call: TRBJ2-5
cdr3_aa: CASSMETSARRETQYF
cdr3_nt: TGTGCCAGTAGTATGGAGACTAGCGCGAGAAGGGAGACCCAGTACTTC

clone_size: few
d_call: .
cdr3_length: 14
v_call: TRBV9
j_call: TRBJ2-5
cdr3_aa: CASSATLYQETQYF
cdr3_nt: TGTGCCAGCAGCGCCACACTGTACCAAGAGACCCAGTACTTC

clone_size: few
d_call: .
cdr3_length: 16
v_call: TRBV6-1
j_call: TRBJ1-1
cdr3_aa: CASRRTPTGLNTEAFF
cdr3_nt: TGTGCCAGCAGGCGTACACCTACAGGGTTGAACACTGAAGCTTTCTTT

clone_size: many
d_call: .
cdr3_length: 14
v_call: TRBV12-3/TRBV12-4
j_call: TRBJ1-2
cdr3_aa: CASRPEWINYGYTF
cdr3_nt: TGTGCCAGCAGACCCGAATGGATTAACTATGGCTACACCTTC

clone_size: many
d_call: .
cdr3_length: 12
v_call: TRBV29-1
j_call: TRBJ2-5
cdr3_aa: CSVVNSGETQYF
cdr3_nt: TGCAGCGTTGTCAACTCCGGAGAGACCCAGTACTTC

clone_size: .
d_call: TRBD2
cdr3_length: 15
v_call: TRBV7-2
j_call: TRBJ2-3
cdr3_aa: CASSFETSLADTQYF
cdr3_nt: TGTGCCAGCAGCTTCGAGACTAGCCTGGCAGATACGCAGTATTTT

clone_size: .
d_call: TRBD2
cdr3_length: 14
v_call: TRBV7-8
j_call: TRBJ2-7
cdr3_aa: CASSALSGSYEQYF
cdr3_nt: TGTGCCAGCAGCGCCCTTAGCGGGAGCTACGAGCAGTACTTC

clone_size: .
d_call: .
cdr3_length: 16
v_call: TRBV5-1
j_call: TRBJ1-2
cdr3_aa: CASSLGAGDLDYGYTF
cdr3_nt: TGCGCCAGCAGCTTGGGGGCAGGGGATCTGGACTATGGCTACACCTTC

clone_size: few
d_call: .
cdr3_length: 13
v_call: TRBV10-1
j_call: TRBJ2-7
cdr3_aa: CASSVMDSYEQYF
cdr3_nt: TGCGCCAGCAGTGTAATGGACTCCTACGAGCAGTACTTC

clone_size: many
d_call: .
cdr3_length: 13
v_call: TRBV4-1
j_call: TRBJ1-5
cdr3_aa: CASSQVSNQPQHF
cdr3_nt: TGCGCCAGCAGCCAAGTTTCCAATCAGCCCCAGCATTTT

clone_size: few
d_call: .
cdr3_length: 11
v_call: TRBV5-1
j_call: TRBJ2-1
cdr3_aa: CASSQSYEQFF
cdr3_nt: TGCGCCAGCAGCCAGAGCTATGAGCAGTTCTTC

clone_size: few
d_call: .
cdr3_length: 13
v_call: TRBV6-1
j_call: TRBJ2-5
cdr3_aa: CASSEGTGETQYF
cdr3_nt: TGTGCCAGCAGTGAAGGGACTGGGGAGACCCAGTACTTC

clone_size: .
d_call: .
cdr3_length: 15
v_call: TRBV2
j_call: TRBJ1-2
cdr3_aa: CASSVPEKQFYGYTF
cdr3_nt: TGTGCCAGCAGTGTGCCCGAGAAACAATTCTATGGCTACACCTTC

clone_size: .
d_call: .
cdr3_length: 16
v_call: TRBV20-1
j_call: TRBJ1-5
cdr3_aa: CSARDLGIGGNQPQHF
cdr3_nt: TGCAGTGCTAGAGATCTGGGGATAGGGGGCAATCAGCCCCAGCATTTT

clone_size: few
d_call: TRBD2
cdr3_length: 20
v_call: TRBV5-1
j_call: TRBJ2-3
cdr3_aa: CASSFWRTSGVTYSTDTQYF
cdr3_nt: TGCGCCAGCAGCTTTTGGCGGACTAGCGGGGTTACCTATTCCACAGATACGCAGTATTTT

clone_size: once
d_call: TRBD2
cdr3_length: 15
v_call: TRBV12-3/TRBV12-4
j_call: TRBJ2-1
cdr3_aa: CASEQREWSYNEQFF
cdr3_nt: TGTGCCAGCGAGCAGCGGGAGTGGTCCTACAATGAGCAGTTCTTC

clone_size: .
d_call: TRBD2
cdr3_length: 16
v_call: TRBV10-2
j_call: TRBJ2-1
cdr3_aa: CASSESRASGAVGQFF
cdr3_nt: TGCGCCAGCAGTGAGTCGAGAGCTAGCGGGGCCGTAGGGCAGTTCTTC

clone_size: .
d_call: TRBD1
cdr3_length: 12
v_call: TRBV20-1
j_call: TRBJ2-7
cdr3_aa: CSAAGTGNEQYF
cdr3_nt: TGCAGTGCTGCCGGGACAGGAAACGAGCAGTACTTC

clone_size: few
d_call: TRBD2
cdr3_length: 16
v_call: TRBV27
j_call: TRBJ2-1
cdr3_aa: CASSLDGLATYNEQFF
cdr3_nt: TGTGCCAGCAGCCTCGATGGACTAGCGACGTACAATGAGCAGTTCTTC

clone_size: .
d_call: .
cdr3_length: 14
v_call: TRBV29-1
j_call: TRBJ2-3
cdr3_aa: CSVEQTLKLDTQYF
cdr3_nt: TGCAGCGTTGAACAGACTCTCAAACTGGATACGCAGTATTTT

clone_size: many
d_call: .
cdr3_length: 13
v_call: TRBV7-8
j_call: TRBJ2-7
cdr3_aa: CASSYGQSYEQYF
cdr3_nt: TGTGCCAGCAGCTACGGGCAGTCCTACGAGCAGTACTTC

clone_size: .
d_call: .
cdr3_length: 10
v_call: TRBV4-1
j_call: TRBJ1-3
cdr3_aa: CSRSGNTIYF
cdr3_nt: TGCTCCAGGTCTGGAAACACCATATATTTT

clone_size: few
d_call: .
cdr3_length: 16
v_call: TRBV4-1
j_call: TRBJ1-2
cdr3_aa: CASSQPTRGGSYGYTF
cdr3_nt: TGCGCCAGCAGCCAACCAACGAGGGGGGGTTCCTATGGCTACACCTTC

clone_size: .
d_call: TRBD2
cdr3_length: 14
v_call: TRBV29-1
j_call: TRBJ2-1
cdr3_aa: CSVVGLAGHNEQFF
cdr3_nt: TGCAGCGTAGTGGGACTAGCGGGGCACAATGAGCAGTTCTTC

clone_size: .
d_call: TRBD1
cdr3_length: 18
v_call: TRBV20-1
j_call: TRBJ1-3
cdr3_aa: CSARDRDRDLVSGNTIYF
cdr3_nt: TGCAGTGCTAGAGACCGGGACAGGGATCTAGTCTCTGGAAACACCATATATTTT

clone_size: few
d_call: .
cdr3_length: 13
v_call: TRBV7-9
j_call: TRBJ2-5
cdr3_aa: CASNPTPRETQYF
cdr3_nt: TGTGCCAGCAACCCTACTCCCCGAGAGACCCAGTACTTC

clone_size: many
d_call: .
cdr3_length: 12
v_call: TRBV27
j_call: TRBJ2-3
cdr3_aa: CASSFPGDTQYF
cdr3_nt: TGTGCCAGCAGCTTCCCGGGGGATACGCAGTATTTT

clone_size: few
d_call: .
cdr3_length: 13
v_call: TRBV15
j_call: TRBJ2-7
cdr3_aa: CATRSGLSYEQYF
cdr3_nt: TGTGCCACCAGGTCGGGACTGTCCTACGAGCAGTACTTC